This is a list of T cell receptor beta chains from one sample in a study of blood T cell repertoires in COVID-19. Assay used: immunoSEQ multiplex PCR; TCRdb lists only in-frame clones, some missing. The sample lists hundreds of thousands of clones, more than 75% occurring once. What was sequenced was PBMCs or T cells enriched from blood (not recorded which). The receptors originated from a man aged 40-50 years in a cohort exposed to, infected with or recovered from COVID-19 (not recorded which). Each CDR3 is given with its conserved first and last residue. A D gene is named only where the DNA matches it firmly. Only some rows state a clone size, as once, few, many or a class for expanded clones.

d_call j_call clone_size v_call cdr3_nt cdr3_aa
. TRBJ2-2 . TRBV28 TGTGCCAGTGGGGATACGCGGGGATGGGCCGGGGAGCTGTTTTTT CASGDTRGWAGELFF
TRBD1 TRBJ1-1 few TRBV7-8 TGTGCCAGCAGCTTAGTCGCGACAGGGGCCCAGCCTGAAGCTTTCTTT CASSLVATGAQPEAFF
TRBD1 TRBJ2-1 . TRBV5-1 TGCGCCAGCAGCCTCGCCTCCTTCCCCGGACAGGACAATGAGCAGTTCTTC CASSLASFPGQDNEQFF
TRBD2 TRBJ2-1 . TRBV6-2/TRBV6-3 TGTGCCAGCAGTTACTCGAGTGGTCCGCGGCTAGCGGCCTACAATGAGCAGTTCTTC CASSYSSGPRLAAYNEQFF
TRBD2 TRBJ2-5 . TRBV9 TGTGCCAGCAGCGTCGGAGCGGGGCAAGAGACCCAGTACTTC CASSVGAGQETQYF
. TRBJ2-3 . TRBV5-4 TGTGCCAGCAGCTTGGGAGGTGGGACAGATACGCAGTATTTT CASSLGGGTDTQYF
TRBD1 TRBJ1-1 few TRBV10-3 TGTGCCATCAAGGGGGACAGGAACACTGAAGCTTTCTTT CAIKGDRNTEAFF
TRBD1 TRBJ2-2 . TRBV5-1 TGCGCCAGCAGCAACGACAGGGGCGGCACCGGGGAGCTGTTTTTT CASSNDRGGTGELFF
TRBD1 TRBJ2-2 . TRBV11-2 TGTGCCAGCAGCTTAGTTAGGGGGCTGGCCGGGGAGCTGTTTTTT CASSLVRGLAGELFF
TRBD2 TRBJ2-3 once TRBV27 TGTGCCAGCAGACTAGCGGGAACGAGTAGATTTGATACGCAGTATTTT CASRLAGTSRFDTQYF
. TRBJ2-3 . TRBV7-9 TGTGCCAGCAGCTTAGTGAGCGATACGCAGTATTTT CASSLVSDTQYF
. TRBJ2-2 . TRBV30 TGTGCCTGGAGTGTAGAGGCACGGAAGCTGTTTTTT CAWSVEARKLFF
TRBD2 TRBJ2-1 few TRBV9 TGTGCCAGCAGCGTAGTAGCGGGAGGATACAATGAGCAGTTCTTC CASSVVAGGYNEQFF
. TRBJ2-3 once TRBV3-1/TRBV3-2 TGTGCCAGCAGCCAAGGAGGCGGAGGGAGCACAGATACGCAGTATTTT CASSQGGGGSTDTQYF
TRBD2 TRBJ2-5 . TRBV3-1/TRBV3-2 TGTGCCAGCAGCCAGCAGGGAGGGGAGACCCAGTACTTC CASSQQGGETQYF
TRBD2 TRBJ2-1 . TRBV7-2 TGTGCCAGCAGCTTCTCTAGCGGGAGTATCTATGAGCAGTTCTTC CASSFSSGSIYEQFF
TRBD2 TRBJ2-3 . TRBV7-9 TGTGCCAGCAGCTTGACTAGCGGGCATCGGGATACGCAGTATTTT CASSLTSGHRDTQYF
TRBD1 TRBJ2-7 . TRBV7-9 TGTGCCAGCAGCGCGACAGGGCCCCAAACCTCCTACGAGCAGTACTTC CASSATGPQTSYEQYF
. TRBJ1-1 once TRBV9 TGTGCCAGCAGCGTACTCCCCGGGAACACTGAAGCTTTCTTT CASSVLPGNTEAFF
. TRBJ1-1 . TRBV11-2 TGTGCCAGCAGCTTAGAGGGGGGGAACACTGAAGCTTTCTTT CASSLEGGNTEAFF
. TRBJ2-1 once TRBV6-4 TGTGCCAGCAGTGACTCGGCGGGATCAGGGAATGAGCAGTTCTTC CASSDSAGSGNEQFF
TRBD1 TRBJ1-3 . TRBV18 TGTGCCAGCTCACCAAGGACAGGGGAAGGAAACACCATATATTTT CASSPRTGEGNTIYF
. TRBJ2-1 . TRBV9 TGTGCCAGCAGCCCCCCAGGGGTTGGTGAGCAGTTCTTC CASSPPGVGEQFF
TRBD1 TRBJ2-1 . TRBV7-8 TGTGCCAGCAGTATAGCCGGGACAGTATACAATGAGCAGTTCTTC CASSIAGTVYNEQFF
TRBD1 TRBJ2-1 . TRBV30 TGTGCCTGGAGTCCCCCTCCGGGACAGGGAAAATTCAATGAGCAGTTCTTC CAWSPPPGQGKFNEQFF
. TRBJ2-1 . TRBV5-1 TGCGCCAGCAGCATATCTAGCGCGAGCTCCTACAATGAGCAGTTCTTC CASSISSASSYNEQFF
TRBD1 TRBJ1-5 few TRBV27 TGTGCCAGCAGCCGGACAGGTAATTTTAATCAGCCCCAGCATTTT CASSRTGNFNQPQHF
. TRBJ1-5 . TRBV4-1 TGCGCCAGCAGCCAAGATACTAGCAGGGTGATCTGGCAGCCCCAGCATTTT CASSQDTSRVIWQPQHF
. TRBJ1-1 . TRBV2 TGTGCCAGCAGCCTAAACACTGAAGCTTTCTTT CASSLNTEAFF
. TRBJ2-3 few TRBV7-8 TGTGCCAGCAGCTTATTGCAGTCAGGGGCCCGAACAGATACGCAGTATTTT CASSLLQSGARTDTQYF
. TRBJ1-6 . TRBV6-6 TGTGCCAGCAGTTACGAACAGGGTAGACCCCTCCACTTT CASSYEQGRPLHF
. TRBJ2-7 . TRBV28 TGTGCCAGCAGTTTTAATCGCCGACGGACAAACTACGAGCAGTACTTC CASSFNRRRTNYEQYF
. TRBJ1-1 . TRBV28 TGTGCCAGCAGTCCAGGGGCTGAAGCTTTCTTT CASSPGAEAFF
. TRBJ2-6 . TRBV10-3 TGTGCCATCATAGGGGAAGGGGCCAACGTCCTGACTTTC CAIIGEGANVLTF
. TRBJ2-1 few TRBV9 TGTGCCAGCAGCGTAGCTCATACTATCTATGAGCAGTTCTTC CASSVAHTIYEQFF
. TRBJ2-7 . TRBV9 TGTGCCAGCACCCTTCCGGGGAGCTCCTACGAGCAGTACTTC CASTLPGSSYEQYF
TRBD1 TRBJ1-2 . TRBV5-1 TGCGCCAGCAGCTTGAACAGGGGGGACTATGGCTACACCTTC CASSLNRGDYGYTF
TRBD1 TRBJ1-5 once TRBV7-9 TGTGCCAGCAGCTTTGCACAGGGGTTAAATCAGCCCCAGCATTTT CASSFAQGLNQPQHF
. TRBJ2-3 . TRBV10-3 TGTGCCATCAGTGGAGGCTTCTCTAGCACAGATACGCAGTATTTT CAISGGFSSTDTQYF
. TRBJ1-1 . TRBV7-2 TGTGCCAGCAGCTTAGGAGTCGCTTTAAACACTGAAGCTTTCTTT CASSLGVALNTEAFF
. TRBJ2-3 . TRBV4-1 TGCGCCAGCAGCCAAGAGGGGGCCTCTCGGGCTACGCAGTATTTT CASSQEGASRATQYF
. TRBJ1-3 . TRBV30 TGTGCCTGGACTGCGATTCACTCTGGAAACACCATATATTTT CAWTAIHSGNTIYF
. TRBJ1-3 . TRBV5-1 TGCGCCAGCAGCTTGACAGGGAATGGAAACACCATATATTTT CASSLTGNGNTIYF
TRBD2 TRBJ2-2 . TRBV7-2 TGTGCCAGCAGCCCTAGGACTAGCGGGAGTGGGGCCGGGGAGCTGTTTTTT CASSPRTSGSGAGELFF
. TRBJ2-7 . TRBV28 TGTGCCAGCAGCCTACAGGGTTACGAGCAGTACTTC CASSLQGYEQYF
TRBD1 TRBJ2-5 . TRBV28 TGTGCCAGCAGGGGACAGGGAAAAGAGACCCAGTACTTC CASRGQGKETQYF
TRBD2 TRBJ2-7 . TRBV27 TGTGCCAGCATGGGGGGGGACTACGAGCAGTACTTC CASMGGDYEQYF
. TRBJ2-1 . TRBV11-2 TGTGCCAGCAGCTTAGATTGGCAGAACAATGAGCAGTTCTTC CASSLDWQNNEQFF
TRBD1 TRBJ2-2 few TRBV7-8 TGTGCCAGCAGCTCCCCGGGACAGGGCGACGGGGAGCTGTTTTTT CASSSPGQGDGELFF
. TRBJ1-2 few TRBV18 TGTGCCAGCTCAGCGGAACTTCAGGGGACAAATGGCTACACCTTC CASSAELQGTNGYTF